Reported below is one T cell receptor beta chain. What it recognizes is unknown. This entry comes from a study of PD-1 blockade in classical Hodgkin lymphoma. Study-level points and caveats: A significant rise in TCR diversity was seen by C4D1 for CD4+ cells but not for CD8+ cells. With respect to the repertoire differences, their causes, possibly disease activity or prior therapy, remain undefined. Complete responders entered with baseline diversity on par with newly diagnosed patients, the results showed.

Time point given: cycle 4 day 1 (C4D1), after five to seven weeks of nivolumab. The patients all showed relapse after autologous stem cell transplantation, while their brentuximab vedotin exposure varied. PBMCs were thawed, and CD8+ T cells were then isolated from them by magnetic negative selection. Under best response, outcomes were complete response, partial response or progressive disease. Produced via immunoSEQ multiplex PCR; TCRdb's table is partial and in-frame only. This table has fewer than 8,000 clones, 73% appearing once. This clonotype originated in a human donor with classical Hodgkin lymphoma. Specimen: CD8+ T cells from blood, collected before the fourth cycle of nivolumab.

CDR3 in DNA: TGTGCCAGCAGGTCGGACGCAGCTAATGAAAAACTGTTTTTT. Protein: CASRSDAANEKLFF. This chain joins TRBV7-9 and TRBJ1-4; D gene ambiguous. This CDR3 spans 14 amino acids. Germline CDR1 SEHNR, CDR2 FQNEAQ (reference sequence). Trimming cost V 6 bases and J 3 bases, with 11 bases left between them.